This TCR beta chain was retrieved from a study of control samples from healthy donors and cancer patients. About this clone itself: This specimen includes other DNA sequences encoding the same CDR3.

Only in-frame clones appear in the TCRdb table, and some are missing; sequencing was by immunoSEQ multiplex PCR. The table has 150,000 to 200,000 clones, 85% to 95% seen once; the top ten hold around 1.3%. V shed 0 bases, J shed 1 base, and the junction held 9 bases outside the gene matches. The CDR3 loop spans 19 amino acids. From germline, CDR1 is LGHNA and CDR2 YSLEER. Sequenced input: blood. The rearrangement links TRBV4-3 to TRBJ1-4, with TRBD1 matching over 9 bases. The receptor comes from a woman aged 18 to 35 in good health. CDR3 loop: CASSQEIANRGRTNEKLFF. The DNA of the CDR3 is TGCGCCAGCAGCCAAGAAATCGCGAACAGGGGGCGAACTAATGAAAAACTGTTTTTT.